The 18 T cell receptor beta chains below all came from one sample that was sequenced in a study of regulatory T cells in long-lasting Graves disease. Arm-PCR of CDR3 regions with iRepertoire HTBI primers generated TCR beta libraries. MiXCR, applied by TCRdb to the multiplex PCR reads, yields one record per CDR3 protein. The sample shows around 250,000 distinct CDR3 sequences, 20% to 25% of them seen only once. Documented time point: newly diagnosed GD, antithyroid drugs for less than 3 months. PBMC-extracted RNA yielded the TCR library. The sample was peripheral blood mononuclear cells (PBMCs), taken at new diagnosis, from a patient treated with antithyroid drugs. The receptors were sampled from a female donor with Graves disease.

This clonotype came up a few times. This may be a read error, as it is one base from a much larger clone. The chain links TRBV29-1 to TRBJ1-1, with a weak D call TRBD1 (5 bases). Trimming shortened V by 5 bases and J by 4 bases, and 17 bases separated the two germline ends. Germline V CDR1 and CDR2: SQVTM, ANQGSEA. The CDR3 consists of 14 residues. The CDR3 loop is CSVHGATMSTEAFF. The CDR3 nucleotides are TGCAGCGTTCACGGGGCAACTATGAGCACTGAAGCTTTCTTT.

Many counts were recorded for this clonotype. The chain's CDR3 is CASSFGDRGSYEQYF. DNA for the CDR3: TGTGCCAGCAGTTTCGGGGACAGGGGCTCCTACGAGCAGTACTTC. J is TRBJ2-7 and V is TRBV28; 10 bases map to TRBD1. The CDR3 is 15 amino acids. The ends lost 3 bases at V and 0 bases at J; junction bases unmatched: 2. Germline V CDR1 and CDR2: MDHEN, SYDVKM.

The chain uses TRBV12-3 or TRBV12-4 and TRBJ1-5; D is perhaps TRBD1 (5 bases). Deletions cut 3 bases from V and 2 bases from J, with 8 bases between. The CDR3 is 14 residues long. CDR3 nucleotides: TGTGCCAGCAGTTTCCCGACAGGCAATCAGCCCCAGCATTTT. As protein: CASSFPTGNQPQHF.

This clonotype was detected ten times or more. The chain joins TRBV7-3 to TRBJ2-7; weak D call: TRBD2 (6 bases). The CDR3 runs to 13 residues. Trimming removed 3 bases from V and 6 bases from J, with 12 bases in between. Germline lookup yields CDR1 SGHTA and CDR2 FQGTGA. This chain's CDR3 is CASSLDYGGEQYF. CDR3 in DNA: TGTGCCAGCAGCTTGGACTATGGGGGCGAGCAGTACTTC.

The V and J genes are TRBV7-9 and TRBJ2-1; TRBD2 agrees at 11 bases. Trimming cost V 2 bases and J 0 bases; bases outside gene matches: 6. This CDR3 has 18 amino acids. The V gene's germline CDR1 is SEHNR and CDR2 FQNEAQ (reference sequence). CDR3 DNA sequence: TGTGCCAGCAGCTTAAGGGCTAGCGGGGGGCCCTCCTACAATGAGCAGTTCTTC. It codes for CASSLRASGGPSYNEQFF.

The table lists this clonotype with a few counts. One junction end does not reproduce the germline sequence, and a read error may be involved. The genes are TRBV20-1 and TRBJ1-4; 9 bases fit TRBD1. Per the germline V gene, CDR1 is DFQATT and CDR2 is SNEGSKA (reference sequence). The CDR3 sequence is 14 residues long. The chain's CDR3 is CSARTGTGNEELFF. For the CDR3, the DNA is TGCAGTGCTAGGACCGGGACAGGGAATGAAGAACTGTTTTTT.

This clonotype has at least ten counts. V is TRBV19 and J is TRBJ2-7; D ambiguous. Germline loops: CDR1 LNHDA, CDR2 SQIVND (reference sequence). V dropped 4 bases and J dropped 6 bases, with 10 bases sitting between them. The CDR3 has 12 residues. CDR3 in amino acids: CASSNPLGEQYF. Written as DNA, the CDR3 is TGTGCCAGTAGTAACCCCCTCGGCGAGCAGTACTTC.

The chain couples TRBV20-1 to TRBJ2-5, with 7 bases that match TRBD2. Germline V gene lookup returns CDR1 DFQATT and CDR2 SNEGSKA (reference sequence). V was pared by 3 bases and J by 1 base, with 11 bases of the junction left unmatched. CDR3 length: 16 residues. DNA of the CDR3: TGCAGTGCTAGTTCTGTCAGCGGGATCAGCCAAGAGACCCAGTACTTC. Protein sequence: CSASSVSGISQETQYF.

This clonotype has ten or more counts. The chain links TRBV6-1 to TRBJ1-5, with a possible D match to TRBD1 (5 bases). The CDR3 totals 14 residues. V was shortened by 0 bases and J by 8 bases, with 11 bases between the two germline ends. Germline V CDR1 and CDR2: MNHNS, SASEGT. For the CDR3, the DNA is TGTGCCAGCAGTGAAGCGCTTGGGGGGGAGCCCCAGCATTTT. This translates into CASSEALGGEPQHF.

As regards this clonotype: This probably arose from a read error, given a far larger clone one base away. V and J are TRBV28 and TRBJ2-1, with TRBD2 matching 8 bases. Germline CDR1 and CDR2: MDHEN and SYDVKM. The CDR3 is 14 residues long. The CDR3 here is CASSGGGAYETQCF. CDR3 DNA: TGTGCCAGCTCCGGGGGGGGGGCCTACGAGACCCAGTGCTTC.

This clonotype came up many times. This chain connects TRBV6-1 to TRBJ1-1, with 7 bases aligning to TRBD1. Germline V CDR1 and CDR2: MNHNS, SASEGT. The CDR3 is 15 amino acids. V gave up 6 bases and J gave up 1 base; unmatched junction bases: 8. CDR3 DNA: TGTGCCAGCAGGTCCACAGGGGCGCGGAACACTGAAGCTTTCTTT. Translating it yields CASRSTGARNTEAFF.

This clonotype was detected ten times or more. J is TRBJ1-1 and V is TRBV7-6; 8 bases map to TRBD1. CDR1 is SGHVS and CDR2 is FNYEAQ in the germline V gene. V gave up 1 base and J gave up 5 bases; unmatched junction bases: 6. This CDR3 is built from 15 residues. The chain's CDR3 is CASSLDGQGWTEAFF. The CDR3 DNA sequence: TGTGCCAGCAGCTTAGATGGACAGGGATGGACTGAAGCTTTCTTT.

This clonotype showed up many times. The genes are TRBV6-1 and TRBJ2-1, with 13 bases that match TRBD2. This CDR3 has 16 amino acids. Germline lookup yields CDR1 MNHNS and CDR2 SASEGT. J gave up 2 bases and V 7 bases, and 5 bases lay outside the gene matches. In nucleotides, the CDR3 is TGTGCCAGCACCCCGGGACTAGCGGGAACCTACAATGAGCAGTTCTTC. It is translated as CASTPGLAGTYNEQFF.

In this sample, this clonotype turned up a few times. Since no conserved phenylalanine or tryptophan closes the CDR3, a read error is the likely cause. The CDR3 is CASSPRMAGELFI. CDR3 bases: TGTGCCAGCAGTCCACGGATGGCCGGGGAGCTGTTTATT. V usage is TRBV12-3 or TRBV12-4 and J usage is TRBJ2-2; D call uncertain. The CDR3 consists of 13 residues. Trimming removed 5 bases from V and 6 bases from J, with 10 bases in between.

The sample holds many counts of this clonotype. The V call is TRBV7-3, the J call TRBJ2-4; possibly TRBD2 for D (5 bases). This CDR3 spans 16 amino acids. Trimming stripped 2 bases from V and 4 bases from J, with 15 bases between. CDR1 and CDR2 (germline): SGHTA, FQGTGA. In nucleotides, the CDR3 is TGTGCCAGCAGCTTAGTCAGCCGGGAAACGAAAAACATTCAGTACTTC. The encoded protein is CASSLVSRETKNIQYF.

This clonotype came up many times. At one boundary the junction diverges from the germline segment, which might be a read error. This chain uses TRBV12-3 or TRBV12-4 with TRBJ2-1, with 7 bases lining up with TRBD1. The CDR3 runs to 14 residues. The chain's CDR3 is CASSLWGQYNEQFF. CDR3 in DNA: TGTGCCAGCAGTCTATGGGGACAGTACAACGAGCAGTTCTTC.

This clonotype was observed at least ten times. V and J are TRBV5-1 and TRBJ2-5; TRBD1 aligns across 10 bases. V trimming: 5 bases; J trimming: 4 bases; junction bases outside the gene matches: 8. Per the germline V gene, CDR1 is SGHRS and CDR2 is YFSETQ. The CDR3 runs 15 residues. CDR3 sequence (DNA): TGCGCCAGCAGGTCGACAGGGGGCTGGGGAGAGACCCAGTACTTC. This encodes CASRSTGGWGETQYF.

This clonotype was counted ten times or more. This CDR3 reads CASSLGARGDSPLHF. The CDR3 nucleotides read TGCGCCAGCAGCTTGGGTGCCAGGGGAGATTCACCCCTCCACTTT. The V and J genes are TRBV5-1 and TRBJ1-6, with D perhaps matching TRBD1 (6 bases). From germline, CDR1 is SGHRS and CDR2 YFSETQ. V lost 0 bases, J lost 8 bases, and 12 bases lay in between. This CDR3 has 15 residues.